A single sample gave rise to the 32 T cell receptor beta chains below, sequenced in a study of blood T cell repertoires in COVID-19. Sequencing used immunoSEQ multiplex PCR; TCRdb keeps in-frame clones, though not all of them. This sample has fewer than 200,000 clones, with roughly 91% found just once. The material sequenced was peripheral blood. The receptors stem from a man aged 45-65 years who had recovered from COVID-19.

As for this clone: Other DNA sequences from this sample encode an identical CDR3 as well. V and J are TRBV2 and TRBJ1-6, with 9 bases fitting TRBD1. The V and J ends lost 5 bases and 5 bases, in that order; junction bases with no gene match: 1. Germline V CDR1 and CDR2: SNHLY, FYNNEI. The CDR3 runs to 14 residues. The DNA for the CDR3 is TGTGCCAGCAGTAGACAGGGGGATAATTCACCCCTCCACTTT. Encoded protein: CASSRQGDNSPLHF. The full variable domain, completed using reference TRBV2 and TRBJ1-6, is EPEVTQTPSHQVTQMGQEVILRCVPISNHLYFYWYRQILGQKVEFLVSFYNNEISEKSEIFDDQFSVERPDGSNFTLKIRSTKLEDSAMYFCASSRQGDNSPLHFGNGTRLTVT.

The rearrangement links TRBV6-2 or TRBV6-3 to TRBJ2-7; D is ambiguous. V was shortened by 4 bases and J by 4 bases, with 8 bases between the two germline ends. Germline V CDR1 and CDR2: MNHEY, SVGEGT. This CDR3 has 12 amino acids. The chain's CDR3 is CASSSRLYEQYF. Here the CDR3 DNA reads TGTGCCAGCAGTTCGCGCCTTTACGAGCAGTACTTC.

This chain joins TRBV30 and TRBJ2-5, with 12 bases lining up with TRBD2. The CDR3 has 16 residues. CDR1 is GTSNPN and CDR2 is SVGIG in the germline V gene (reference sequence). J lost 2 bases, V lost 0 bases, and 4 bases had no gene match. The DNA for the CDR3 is TGTGCCTGGAGTGTACTCACTAGCGGGGGGCAAGAGACCCAGTACTTC. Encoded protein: CAWSVLTSGGQETQYF.

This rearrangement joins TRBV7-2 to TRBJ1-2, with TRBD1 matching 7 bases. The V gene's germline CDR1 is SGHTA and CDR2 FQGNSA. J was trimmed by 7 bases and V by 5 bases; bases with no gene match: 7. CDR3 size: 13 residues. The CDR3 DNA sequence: TGTGCCAGCAGCACTGACAGGGCGGGTGGCTACACCTTC. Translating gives CASSTDRAGGYTF. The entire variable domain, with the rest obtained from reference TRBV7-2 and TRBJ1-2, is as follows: GAGVSQSPSNKVTEKGKDVELRCDPISGHTALYWYRQSLGQGLEFLIYFQGNSAPDKSGLPSDRFSAERTGGSVSTLTIQRTQQEDSAVYLCASSTDRAGGYTFGSGTRLTVV.

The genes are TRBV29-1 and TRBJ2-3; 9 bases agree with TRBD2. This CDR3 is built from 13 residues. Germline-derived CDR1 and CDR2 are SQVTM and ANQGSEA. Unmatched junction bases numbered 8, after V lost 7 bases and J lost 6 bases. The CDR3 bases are TGCAGCGGATCTAGCGGGGTCTGGGATACGCAGTATTTT. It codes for CSGSSGVWDTQYF.

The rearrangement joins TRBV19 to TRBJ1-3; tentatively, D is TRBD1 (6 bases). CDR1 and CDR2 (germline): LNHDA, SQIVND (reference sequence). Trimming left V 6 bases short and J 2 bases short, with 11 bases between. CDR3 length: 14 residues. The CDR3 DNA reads TGTGCCAGTAGGAGCAGGGGTCCTGGAAACACCATATATTTT. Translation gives CASRSRGPGNTIYF.

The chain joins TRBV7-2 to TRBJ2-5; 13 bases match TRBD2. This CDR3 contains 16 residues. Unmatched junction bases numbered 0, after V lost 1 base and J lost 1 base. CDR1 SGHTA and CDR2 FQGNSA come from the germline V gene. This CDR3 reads CASSLGLAGGQETQYF. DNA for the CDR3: TGTGCCAGCAGCTTAGGACTAGCGGGGGGCCAAGAGACCCAGTACTTC.

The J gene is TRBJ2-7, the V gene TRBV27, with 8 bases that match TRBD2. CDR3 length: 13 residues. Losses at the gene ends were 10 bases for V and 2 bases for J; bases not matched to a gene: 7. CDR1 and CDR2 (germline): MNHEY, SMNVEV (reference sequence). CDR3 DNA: TGTGCCACCGGGGGGGAAGCCCCCTACGAGCAGTACTTC. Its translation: CATGGEAPYEQYF.

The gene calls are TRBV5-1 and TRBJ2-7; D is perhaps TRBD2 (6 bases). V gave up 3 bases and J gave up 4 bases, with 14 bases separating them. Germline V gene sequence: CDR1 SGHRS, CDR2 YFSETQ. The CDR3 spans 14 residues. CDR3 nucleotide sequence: TGCGCCAGCAGCTGGGGGGAGAGAGCTTACGAGCAGTACTTC. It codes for CASSWGERAYEQYF.

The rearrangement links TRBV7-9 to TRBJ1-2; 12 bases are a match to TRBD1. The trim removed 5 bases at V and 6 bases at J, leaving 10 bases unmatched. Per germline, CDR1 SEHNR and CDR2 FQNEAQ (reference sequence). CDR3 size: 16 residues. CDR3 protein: CASSLLPGQGANGYTF. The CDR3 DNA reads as TGTGCCAGCAGCCTATTACCGGGACAGGGGGCAAATGGCTACACCTTC.

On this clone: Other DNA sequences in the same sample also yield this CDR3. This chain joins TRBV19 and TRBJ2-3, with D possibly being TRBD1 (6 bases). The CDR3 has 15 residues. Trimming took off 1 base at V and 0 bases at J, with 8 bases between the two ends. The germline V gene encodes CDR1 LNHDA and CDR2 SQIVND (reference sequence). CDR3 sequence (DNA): TGTGCCAGTAGTATAGGAGGGGGAAGCACAGATACGCAGTATTTT. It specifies CASSIGGGSTDTQYF.

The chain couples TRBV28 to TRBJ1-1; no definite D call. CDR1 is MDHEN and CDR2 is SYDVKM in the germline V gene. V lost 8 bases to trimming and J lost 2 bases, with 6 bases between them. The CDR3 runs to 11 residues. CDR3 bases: TGTGCCAGCGAGGTCAACACTGAAGCTTTCTTT. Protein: CASEVNTEAFF.

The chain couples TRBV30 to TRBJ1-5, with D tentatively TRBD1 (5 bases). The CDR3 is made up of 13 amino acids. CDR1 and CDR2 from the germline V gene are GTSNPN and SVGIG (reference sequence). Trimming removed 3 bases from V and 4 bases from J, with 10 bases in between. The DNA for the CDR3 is TGTGCCTGGAGGGGGGGAGGTAATCAGCCCCAGCATTTT. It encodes CAWRGGGNQPQHF.

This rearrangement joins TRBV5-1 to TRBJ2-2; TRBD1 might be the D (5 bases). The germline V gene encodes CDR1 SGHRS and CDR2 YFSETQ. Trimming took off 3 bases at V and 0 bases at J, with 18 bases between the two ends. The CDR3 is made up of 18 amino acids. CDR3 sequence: CASSWDGLGRPNTGELFF. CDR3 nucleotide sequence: TGCGCCAGCAGCTGGGATGGGTTGGGGCGCCCGAACACCGGGGAGCTGTTTTTT.

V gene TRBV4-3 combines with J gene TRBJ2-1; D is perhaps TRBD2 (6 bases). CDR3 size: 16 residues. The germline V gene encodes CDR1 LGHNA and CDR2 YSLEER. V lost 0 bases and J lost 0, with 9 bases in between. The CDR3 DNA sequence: TGCGCCAGCAGCCAAGACGGGACTTTCTCCTACAATGAGCAGTTCTTC. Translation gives CASSQDGTFSYNEQFF.

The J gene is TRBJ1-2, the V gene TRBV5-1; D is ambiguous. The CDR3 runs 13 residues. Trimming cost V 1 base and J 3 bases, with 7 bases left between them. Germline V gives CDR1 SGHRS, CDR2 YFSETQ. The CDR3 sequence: CASSLTADYGYTF. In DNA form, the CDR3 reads TGCGCCAGCAGCTTGACAGCTGACTATGGCTACACCTTC.

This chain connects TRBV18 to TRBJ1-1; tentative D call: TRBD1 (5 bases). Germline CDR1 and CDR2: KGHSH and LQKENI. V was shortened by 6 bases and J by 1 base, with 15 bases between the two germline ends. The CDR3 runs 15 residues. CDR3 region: CASSSRQGSNTEAFF. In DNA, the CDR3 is TGTGCCAGCTCTTCCCGGCAGGGATCGAACACTGAAGCTTTCTTT.

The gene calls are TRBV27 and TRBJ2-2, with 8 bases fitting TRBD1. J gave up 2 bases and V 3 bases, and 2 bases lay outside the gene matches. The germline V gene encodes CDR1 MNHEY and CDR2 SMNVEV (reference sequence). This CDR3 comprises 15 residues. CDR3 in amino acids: CASSFRGLNTGELFF. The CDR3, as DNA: TGTGCCAGCAGTTTCAGGGGGCTTAACACCGGGGAGCTGTTTTTT.

The CDR3 nucleotides read TGTGCCAGCAGTTTACATATTGGGACTAGCGTGGAGACCCAGTACTTC. This encodes CASSLHIGTSVETQYF. The chain combines TRBV27 with TRBJ2-5; 10 bases align to TRBD2. The CDR3 consists of 16 residues. Per the germline V gene, CDR1 is MNHEY and CDR2 is SMNVEV (reference sequence). Trimming at V came to 2 bases and at J to 5 bases, leaving 8 bases not matched to a gene.

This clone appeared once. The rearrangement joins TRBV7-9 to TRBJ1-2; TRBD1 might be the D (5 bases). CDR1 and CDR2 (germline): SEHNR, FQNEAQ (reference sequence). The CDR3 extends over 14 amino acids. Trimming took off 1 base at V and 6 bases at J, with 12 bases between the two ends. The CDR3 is CASSLGAGFHGYTF. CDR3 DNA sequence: TGTGCCAGCAGCTTAGGGGCAGGGTTCCATGGCTACACCTTC.

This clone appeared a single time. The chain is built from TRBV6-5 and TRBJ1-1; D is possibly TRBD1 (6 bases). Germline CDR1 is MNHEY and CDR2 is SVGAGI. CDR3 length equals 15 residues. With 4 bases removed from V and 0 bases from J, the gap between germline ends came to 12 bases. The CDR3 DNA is TGTGCCAGCAGTTCCACAGGGAAAATGAACACTGAAGCTTTCTTT. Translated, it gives CASSSTGKMNTEAFF.

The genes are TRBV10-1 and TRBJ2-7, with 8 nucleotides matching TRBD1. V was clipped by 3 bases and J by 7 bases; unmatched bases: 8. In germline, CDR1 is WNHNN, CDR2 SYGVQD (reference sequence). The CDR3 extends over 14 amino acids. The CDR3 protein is CASSDRGQGGEQYF. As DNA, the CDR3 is TGCGCCAGCAGTGACCGAGGACAGGGAGGAGAGCAGTACTTC.

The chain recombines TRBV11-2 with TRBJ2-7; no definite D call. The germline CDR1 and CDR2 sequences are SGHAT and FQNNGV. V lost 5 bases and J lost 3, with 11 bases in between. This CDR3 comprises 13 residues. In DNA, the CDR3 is TGTGCCAGCAGCCGAGTGCGGAACTACGAGCAGTACTTC. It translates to CASSRVRNYEQYF.

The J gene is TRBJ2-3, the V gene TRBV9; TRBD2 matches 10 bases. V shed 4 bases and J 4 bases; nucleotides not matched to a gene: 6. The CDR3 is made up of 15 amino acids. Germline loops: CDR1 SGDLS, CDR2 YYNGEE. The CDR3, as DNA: TGTGCCAGCAGCAACATAGCGGGAGGCGCAGATACGCAGTATTTT. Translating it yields CASSNIAGGADTQYF.

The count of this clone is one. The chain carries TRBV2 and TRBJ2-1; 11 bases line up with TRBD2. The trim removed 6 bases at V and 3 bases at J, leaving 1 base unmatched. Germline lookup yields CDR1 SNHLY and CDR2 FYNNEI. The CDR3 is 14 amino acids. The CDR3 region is CASRLAGVYNEQFF. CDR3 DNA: TGTGCCAGCAGACTAGCGGGAGTCTACAATGAGCAGTTCTTC.

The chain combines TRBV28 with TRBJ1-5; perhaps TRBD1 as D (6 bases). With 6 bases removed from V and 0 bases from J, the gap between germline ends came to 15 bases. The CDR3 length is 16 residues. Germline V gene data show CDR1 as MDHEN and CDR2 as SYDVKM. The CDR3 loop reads CASSYVGQSSNQPQHF. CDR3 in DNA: TGTGCCAGCAGCTATGTAGGACAGTCTAGCAATCAGCCCCAGCATTTT. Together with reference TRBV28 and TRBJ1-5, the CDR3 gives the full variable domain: DVKVTQSSRYLVKRTGEKVFLECVQDMDHENMFWYRQDPGLGLRLIYFSYDVKMKEKGDIPEGYSVSREKKERFSLILESASTNQTSMYLCASSYVGQSSNQPQHFGDGTRLSIL.

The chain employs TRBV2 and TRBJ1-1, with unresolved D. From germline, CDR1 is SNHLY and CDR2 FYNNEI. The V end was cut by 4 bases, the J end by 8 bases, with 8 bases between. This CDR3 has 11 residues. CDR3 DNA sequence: TGTGCCAGCAGTGGCCAGACAGAAGCTTTCTTT. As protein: CASSGQTEAFF.

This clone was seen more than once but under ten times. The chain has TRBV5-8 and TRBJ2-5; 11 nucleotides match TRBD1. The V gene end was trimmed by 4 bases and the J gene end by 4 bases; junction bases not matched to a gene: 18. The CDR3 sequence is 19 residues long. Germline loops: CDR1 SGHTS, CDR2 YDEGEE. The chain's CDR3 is CASSPGQGEAWFFGETQYF. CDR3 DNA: TGTGCCAGCAGCCCGGGACAGGGGGAGGCATGGTTTTTCGGAGAGACCCAGTACTTC.

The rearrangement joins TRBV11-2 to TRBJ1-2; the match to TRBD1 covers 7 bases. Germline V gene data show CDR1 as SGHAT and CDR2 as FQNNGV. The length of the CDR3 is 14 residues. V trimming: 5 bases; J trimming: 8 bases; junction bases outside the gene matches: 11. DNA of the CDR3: TGTGCCAGCAGCGTTACAGGGGTCCCTGGGGGCTACACCTTC. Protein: CASSVTGVPGGYTF.

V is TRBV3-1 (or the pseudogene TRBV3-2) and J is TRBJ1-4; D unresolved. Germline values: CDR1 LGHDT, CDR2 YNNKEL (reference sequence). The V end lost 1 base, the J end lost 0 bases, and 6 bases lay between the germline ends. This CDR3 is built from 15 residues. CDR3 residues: CASSQAPTTNEKLFF. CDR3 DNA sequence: TGTGCCAGCAGCCAAGCCCCTACAACTAATGAAAAACTGTTTTTT.

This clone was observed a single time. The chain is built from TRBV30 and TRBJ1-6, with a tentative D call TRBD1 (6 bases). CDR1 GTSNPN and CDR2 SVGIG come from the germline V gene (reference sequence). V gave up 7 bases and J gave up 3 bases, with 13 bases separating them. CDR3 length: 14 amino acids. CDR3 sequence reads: CAFNREGYNSPLHF. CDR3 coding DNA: TGTGCCTTCAACAGGGAAGGCTATAATTCACCCCTCCACTTT.

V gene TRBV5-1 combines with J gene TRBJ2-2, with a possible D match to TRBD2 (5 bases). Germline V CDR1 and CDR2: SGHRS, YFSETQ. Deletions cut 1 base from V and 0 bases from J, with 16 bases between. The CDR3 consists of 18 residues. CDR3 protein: CASSLRIPTGTNTGELFF. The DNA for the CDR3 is TGCGCCAGCAGCTTGCGCATACCGACGGGGACGAACACCGGGGAGCTGTTTTTT.